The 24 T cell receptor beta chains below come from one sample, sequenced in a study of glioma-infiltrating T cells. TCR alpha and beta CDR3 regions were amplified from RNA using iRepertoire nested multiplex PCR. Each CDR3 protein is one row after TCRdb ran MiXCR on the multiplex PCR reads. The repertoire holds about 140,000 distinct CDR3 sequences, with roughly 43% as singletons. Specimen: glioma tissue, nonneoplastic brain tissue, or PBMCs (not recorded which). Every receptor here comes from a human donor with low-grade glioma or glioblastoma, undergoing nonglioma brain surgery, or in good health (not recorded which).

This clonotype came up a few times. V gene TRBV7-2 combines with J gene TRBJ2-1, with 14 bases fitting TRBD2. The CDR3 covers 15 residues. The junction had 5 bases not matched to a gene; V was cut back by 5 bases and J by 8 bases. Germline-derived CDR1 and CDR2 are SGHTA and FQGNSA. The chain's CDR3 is CASSQTSGGVYEQFF. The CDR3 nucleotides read TGTGCCAGCAGCCAGACTAGCGGGGGGGTTTATGAGCAGTTCTTC.

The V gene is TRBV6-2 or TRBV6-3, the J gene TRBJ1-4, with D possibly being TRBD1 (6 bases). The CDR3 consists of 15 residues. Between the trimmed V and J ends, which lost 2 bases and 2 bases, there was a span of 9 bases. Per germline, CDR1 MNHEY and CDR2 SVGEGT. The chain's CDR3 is CASSYRGLTNEKLFF. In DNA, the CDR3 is TGTGCCAGCAGTTACAGGGGGTTGACTAATGAAAAACTGTTTTTT.

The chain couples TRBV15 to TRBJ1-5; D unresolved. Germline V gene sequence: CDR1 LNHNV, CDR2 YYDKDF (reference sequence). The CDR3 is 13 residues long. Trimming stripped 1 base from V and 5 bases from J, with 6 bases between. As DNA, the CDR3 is TGTGCCACCAGCAGAGGCAGCCATCAGCCCCAGCATTTT. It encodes CATSRGSHQPQHF.

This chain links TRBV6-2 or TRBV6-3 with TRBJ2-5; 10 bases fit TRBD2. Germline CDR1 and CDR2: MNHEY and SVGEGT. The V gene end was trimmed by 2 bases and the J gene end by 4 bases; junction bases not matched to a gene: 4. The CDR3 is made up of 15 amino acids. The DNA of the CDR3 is TGTGCCAGCAGTTACATAGCGGGGGGAGGAGAGACCCAGTACTTC. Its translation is CASSYIAGGGETQYF.

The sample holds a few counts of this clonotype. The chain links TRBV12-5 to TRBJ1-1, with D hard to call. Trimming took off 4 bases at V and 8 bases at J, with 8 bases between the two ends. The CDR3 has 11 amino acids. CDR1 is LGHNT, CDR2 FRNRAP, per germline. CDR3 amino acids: CASGWEIEAFF. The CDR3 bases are TGTGCTAGTGGTTGGGAGATAGAAGCTTTCTTT.

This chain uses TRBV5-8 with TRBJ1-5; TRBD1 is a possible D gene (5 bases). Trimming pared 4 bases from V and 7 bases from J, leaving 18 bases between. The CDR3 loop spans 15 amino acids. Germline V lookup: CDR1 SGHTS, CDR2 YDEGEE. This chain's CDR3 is CASSPGVGGWQPQHF. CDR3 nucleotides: TGTGCCAGCAGCCCCGGAGTCGGGGGATGGCAGCCCCAGCATTTT. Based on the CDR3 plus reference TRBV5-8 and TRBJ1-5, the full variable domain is EAGVTQSPTHLIKTRGQQATLRCSPISGHTSVYWYQQALGLGLQFLLWYDEGEERNRGNFPPRFSGRQFPNYSSELNVNALELEDSALYLCASSPGVGGWQPQHFGDGTRLSIL.

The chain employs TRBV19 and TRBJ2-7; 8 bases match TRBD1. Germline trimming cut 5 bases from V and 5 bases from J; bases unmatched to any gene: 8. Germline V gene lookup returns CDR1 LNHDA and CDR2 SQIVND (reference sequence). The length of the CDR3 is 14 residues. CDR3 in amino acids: CASSPGQVRNEQYF. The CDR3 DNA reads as TGTGCCAGTAGTCCGGGACAGGTGAGGAACGAGCAGTACTTC. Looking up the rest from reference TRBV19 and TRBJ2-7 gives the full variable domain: DGGITQSPKYLFRKEGQNVTLSCEQNLNHDAMYWYRQDPGQGLRLIYYSQIVNDFQKGDIAEGYSVSREKKESFPLTVTSAQKNPTAFYLCASSPGQVRNEQYFGPGTRLTVT.

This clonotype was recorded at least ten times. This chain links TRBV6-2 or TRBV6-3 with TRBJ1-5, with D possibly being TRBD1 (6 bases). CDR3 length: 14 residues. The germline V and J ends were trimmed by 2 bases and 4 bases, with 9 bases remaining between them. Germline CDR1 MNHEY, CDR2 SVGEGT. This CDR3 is CASSYPGQNQPQHF. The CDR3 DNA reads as TGTGCCAGCAGTTACCCCGGACAGAATCAGCCCCAGCATTTT.

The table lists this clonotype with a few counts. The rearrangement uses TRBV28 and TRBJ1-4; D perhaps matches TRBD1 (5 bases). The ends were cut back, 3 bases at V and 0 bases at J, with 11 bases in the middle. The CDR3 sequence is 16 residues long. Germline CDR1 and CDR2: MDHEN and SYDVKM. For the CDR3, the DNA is TGTGCCAGCAGTTTGTCAGGGAGTCCAACTAATGAAAAACTGTTTTTT. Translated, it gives CASSLSGSPTNEKLFF. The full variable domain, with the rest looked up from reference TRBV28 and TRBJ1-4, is DVKVTQSSRYLVKRTGEKVFLECVQDMDHENMFWYRQDPGLGLRLIYFSYDVKMKEKGDIPEGYSVSREKKERFSLILESASTNQTSMYLCASSLSGSPTNEKLFFGSGTQLSVL.

This CDR3 reads CSAAPSETQYF. The CDR3 DNA reads as TGCAGTGCTGCCCCTTCGGAGACCCAGTACTTC. The rearrangement uses TRBV20-1 and TRBJ2-5; the D is unclear. Trimming removed 5 bases at V and 5 bases at J, with 9 bases between. This CDR3 is 11 amino acids long. Germline V gene sequence: CDR1 DFQATT, CDR2 SNEGSKA (reference sequence).

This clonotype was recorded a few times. The CDR3 DNA follows: TGCAGTGCTCCACAGGGGGAGGGAGGCTACACCTTC. Protein sequence: CSAPQGEGGYTF. The chain links TRBV20-1 to TRBJ1-2; TRBD1 aligns across 8 bases. CDR1 and CDR2 from the germline V gene are DFQATT and SNEGSKA (reference sequence). This CDR3 is 12 amino acids long. V shed 5 bases, J shed 8 bases, and the junction held 7 bases outside the gene matches.

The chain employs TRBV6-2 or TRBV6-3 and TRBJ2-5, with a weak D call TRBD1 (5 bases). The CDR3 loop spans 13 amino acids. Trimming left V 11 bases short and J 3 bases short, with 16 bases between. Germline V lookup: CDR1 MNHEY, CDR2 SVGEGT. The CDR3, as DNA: TGTGCCGCAAAGGGGCAGGCAGAAGAGACCCAGTACTTC. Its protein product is CAAKGQAEETQYF.

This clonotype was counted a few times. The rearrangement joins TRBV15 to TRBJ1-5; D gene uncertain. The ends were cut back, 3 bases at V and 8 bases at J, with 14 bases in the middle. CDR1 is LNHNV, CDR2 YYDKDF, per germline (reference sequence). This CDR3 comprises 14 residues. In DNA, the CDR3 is TGTGCCACCAGCAGTGAACAATTAGTGGAGCCCCAGCATTTT. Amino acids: CATSSEQLVEPQHF.

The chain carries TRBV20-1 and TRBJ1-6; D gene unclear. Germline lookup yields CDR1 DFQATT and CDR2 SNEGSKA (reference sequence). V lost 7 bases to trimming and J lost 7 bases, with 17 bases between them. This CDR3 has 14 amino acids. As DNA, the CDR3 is TGCAGTGTCTCACAAGGGAGGGAAAATTCACCCCTCCACTTT. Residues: CSVSQGRENSPLHF.

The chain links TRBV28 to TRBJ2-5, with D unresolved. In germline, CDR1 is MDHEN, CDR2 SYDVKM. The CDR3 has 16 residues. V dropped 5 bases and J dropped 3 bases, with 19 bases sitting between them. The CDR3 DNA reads TGTGCCAGCAGTACTCTATACGGACCCGAGGAAGAGACCCAGTACTTC. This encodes CASSTLYGPEEETQYF.

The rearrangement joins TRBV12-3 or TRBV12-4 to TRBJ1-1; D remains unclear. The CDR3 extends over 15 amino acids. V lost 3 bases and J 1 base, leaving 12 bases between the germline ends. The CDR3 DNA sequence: TGTGCCAGCAGTTTGGCTGCGCTTGGGAACACTGAAGCTTTCTTT. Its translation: CASSLAALGNTEAFF.

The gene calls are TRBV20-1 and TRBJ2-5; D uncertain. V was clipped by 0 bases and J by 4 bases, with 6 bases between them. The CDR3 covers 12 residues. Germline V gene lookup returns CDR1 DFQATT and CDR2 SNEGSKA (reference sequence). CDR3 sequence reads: CSARDGTETQYF. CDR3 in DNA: TGCAGTGCTAGAGATGGCACAGAGACCCAGTACTTC.

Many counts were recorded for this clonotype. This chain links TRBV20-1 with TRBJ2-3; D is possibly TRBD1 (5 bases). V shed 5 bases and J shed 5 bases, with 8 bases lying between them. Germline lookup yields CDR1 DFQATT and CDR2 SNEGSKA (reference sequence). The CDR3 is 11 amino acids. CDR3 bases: TGCAGTGCTGCAGGGATAGATACGCAGTATTTT. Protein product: CSAAGIDTQYF.

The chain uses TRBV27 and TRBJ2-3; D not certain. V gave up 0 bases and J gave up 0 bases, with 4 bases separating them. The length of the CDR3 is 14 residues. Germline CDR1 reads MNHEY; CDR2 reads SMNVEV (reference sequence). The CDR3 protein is CASSLSYSTDTQYF. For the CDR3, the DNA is TGTGCCAGCAGTTTATCGTACAGCACAGATACGCAGTATTTT.

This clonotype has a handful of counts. Here the CDR3 DNA reads TGTGCCACCAGCAGATCGATCGGCGAGCAGTACTTC. Protein sequence: CATSRSIGEQYF. This chain links TRBV15 with TRBJ2-7; no definite D call. Germline V lookup: CDR1 LNHNV, CDR2 YYDKDF (reference sequence). The V gene lost 2 bases and the J gene lost 6 bases, with 8 bases spanning the gap. The CDR3 length is 12 residues.

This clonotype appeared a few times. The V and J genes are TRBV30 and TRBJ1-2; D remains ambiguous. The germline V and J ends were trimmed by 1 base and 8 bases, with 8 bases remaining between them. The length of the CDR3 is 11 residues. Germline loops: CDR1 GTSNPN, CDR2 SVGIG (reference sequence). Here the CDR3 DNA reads TGTGCCTGGAGTGACAAGTTCGGCTACACCTTC. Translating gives CAWSDKFGYTF.

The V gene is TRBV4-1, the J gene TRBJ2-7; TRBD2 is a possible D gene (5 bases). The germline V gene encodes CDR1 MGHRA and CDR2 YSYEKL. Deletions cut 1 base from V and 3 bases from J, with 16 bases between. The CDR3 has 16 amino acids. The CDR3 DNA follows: TGCGCCAGCAGCCAAGCGGAGCGAGCGGCCAACTACGAGCAGTACTTC. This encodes CASSQAERAANYEQYF.

CDR3 nucleotide sequence: TGTGCCATCAGTGCGGGACAGGCCCAAGCTTTCTTT. Encoded protein: CAISAGQAQAFF. The V and J genes are TRBV10-3 and TRBJ1-1, with 8 bases lining up with TRBD1. The V and J ends lost 4 bases and 9 bases, in that order; junction bases with no gene match: 4. CDR1 and CDR2 from the germline V gene are ENHRY and SYGVKD. The CDR3 is made up of 12 amino acids.

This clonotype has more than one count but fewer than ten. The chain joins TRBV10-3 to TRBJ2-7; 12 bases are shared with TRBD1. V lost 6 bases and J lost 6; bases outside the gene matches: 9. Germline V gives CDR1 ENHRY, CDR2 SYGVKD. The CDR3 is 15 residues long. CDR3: CAIRPGTGGAGEQYF. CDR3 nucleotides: TGTGCCATCAGACCCGGGACAGGGGGCGCAGGCGAGCAGTACTTC.